A single TCR beta chain is shown here with its context. The antigen is undetermined. The PCR employed 60 Vbeta primers together with 13 Jbeta primers. Data came from immunoSEQ multiplex PCR; TCRdb stores just in-frame clones and leaves some out. The table includes roughly 130,000 clones, 80% to 85% detected once. The sample comes from a study of cytomegalovirus exposure and HLA in healthy donors. Regarding the study as a whole: Cytomegalovirus status was reportedly diagnosed by the classifier with high sensitivity and specificity. Sequencing likely produced, as an artifact, a cluster of highly shared sequence variants. Usually a TCR sequence was rare, but some public TCRs were found in many donors. Earlier analysis found most TCR beta V segments productive about 87% or about 30% of the time.

Germline CDR1 reads LGHNA; CDR2 reads YSLEER. The V end lost 0 bases, the J end lost 7 bases, and 13 bases lay between the germline ends. This CDR3 has 16 amino acids. This receptor was taken from a man aged 18 to 30 in good health and CMV-seronegative. Material for sequencing was PBMCs. The V call is TRBV4-3, the J call TRBJ1-6, with D unclear. The CDR3: CASSQDTAGANSPLHF. The CDR3 bases are TGCGCCAGCAGCCAAGATACGGCGGGAGCAAATTCACCCCTCCACTTT.